A single sample gave rise to the 29 T cell receptor beta chains below, sequenced in a study of T cell repertoires in cytomegalovirus infection (dated by TCRdb to between 2018 and 2021). This sample's treatment or condition label indicates: in vitro stimulation with specific CMV peptide epitopes to enrich CMV-specific T cells. The antigens for these receptors are not known. The sample was run on an Illumina HiSeq 1500. TCRdb trimmed public reads at Q25 via fastp, called clones via MiXCR and kept in-frame beta chains. Entries are consolidated by CDR3 protein sequence, retaining the most common genes and DNA. The sample table shows about 770,000 distinct CDR3 sequences, and 25% to 35% are seen once. The biggest ten clones account for around 12% of the sample. Sequenced here: cultured CD8+ T cells from PBMCs, sampled from culture after CMV antigen stimulation. The receptors were gathered from a human donor in good health (CMV status not recorded). Some clones in this sample may be carry-over from other donors' samples.

This chain uses TRBV5-5 with TRBJ2-1; D unclear. Trimming removed 0 bases at V and 5 bases at J, with 9 bases between. This CDR3 has 14 residues. Per germline, CDR1 SGHKS and CDR2 YYEKEE (reference sequence). The chain's CDR3 is CASSLGRVHNEQFF. The CDR3 coding sequence is TGTGCCAGCAGCTTGGGACGAGTACACAATGAGCAGTTCTTC. The full variable domain, in which reference TRBV5-5 and TRBJ2-1 provide the parts outside the CDR3, is DAGVTQSPTHLIKTRGQQVTLRCSPISGHKSVSWYQQVLGQGPQFIFQYYEKEERGRGNFPDRFSARQFPNYSSELNVNALLLGDSALYLCASSLGRVHNEQFFGPGTRLTVL.

This clonotype was observed many times. This chain joins TRBV7-8 and TRBJ1-3; no definite D call. The CDR3 has 13 amino acids. Germline V gives CDR1 SGHVS, CDR2 FQNEAQ. Trimming shortened V by 5 bases and J by 4 bases, and 9 bases separated the two germline ends. This chain's CDR3 is CASSPGGGNTIYF. The CDR3, as DNA: TGTGCCAGCAGCCCAGGTGGGGGAAACACCATATATTTT.

The gene calls are TRBV4-2 and TRBJ1-5; D remains unclear. CDR1 and CDR2 from the germline V gene are LGHNA and YNFKEQ. The CDR3 has 15 residues. Trimming removed 0 bases at V and 3 bases at J, with 9 bases between. CDR3 sequence: CASSQDPGDNQPQHF. For the CDR3, the DNA is TGTGCCAGCAGCCAAGATCCCGGGGACAATCAGCCCCAGCATTTT.

The V and J genes are TRBV6-2 or TRBV6-3 and TRBJ1-1; no definite D call. V lost 10 bases and J lost 1, with 10 bases in between. Per germline, CDR1 MNHEY and CDR2 SVGEGT. The CDR3 contains 12 residues. The CDR3 DNA sequence: TGTGCCACCACAGAGACGAACACTGAAGCTTTCTTT. This gives the protein CATTETNTEAFF.

The genes are TRBV3-1 and TRBJ2-1; D not resolved. The V and J ends lost 1 base and 6 bases respectively, with 7 bases between them. The CDR3 runs to 13 residues. In germline, CDR1 is LGHDT, CDR2 YNNKEL (reference sequence). CDR3 amino acids: CASSQVLSNEQFF. In DNA form, the CDR3 reads TGTGCCAGCAGCCAAGTGCTGAGCAATGAGCAGTTCTTC.

This rearrangement joins TRBV6-5 to TRBJ1-1; unclear D gene. CDR1 and CDR2 (germline): MNHEY, SVGAGI. The CDR3 has 15 amino acids. The V gene lost 7 bases and the J gene lost 0 bases, with 15 bases spanning the gap. In nucleotides, the CDR3 is TGTGCCAGCACCTCACTTCAGGCGTTGAACACTGAAGCTTTCTTT. Amino acids: CASTSLQALNTEAFF.

This clonotype was seen many times. This rearrangement joins TRBV7-2 to TRBJ2-3; 9 bases align to TRBD2. The germline V gene has CDR1 SGHTA and CDR2 FQGNSA. J gave up 7 bases and V 3 bases, and 8 bases lay outside the gene matches. The CDR3 sequence is 15 residues long. The CDR3 spells CASSFLSGGPHTQYF. The CDR3 DNA reads as TGTGCCAGCAGCTTCCTTAGCGGGGGTCCCCATACGCAGTATTTT.

This clonotype was picked up a small number of times. The rearrangement joins TRBV27 to TRBJ1-1; tentative D call: TRBD1 (6 bases). Trimming took 5 bases from V and 9 from J, leaving 19 bases between them. The CDR3 is made up of 14 amino acids. Germline CDR1 is MNHEY and CDR2 is SMNVEV (reference sequence). Here the CDR3 reads CASSVTGTFSKAFF. The CDR3 nucleotides read TGTGCCAGCAGTGTCACCGGGACATTCTCTAAAGCTTTCTTT.

For this clonotype: Germline is not matched at one junction end, which may reflect a read error. The gene calls are TRBV27 and TRBJ2-5; D is unresolved. The CDR3 is 10 amino acids. CDR1 is MNHEY and CDR2 is SMNVEV in the germline V gene (reference sequence). The CDR3 DNA reads TGTGCCAGCAGCGCGAGGACGGCGGACTTC. Translation gives CASSARTADF.

This clonotype was picked up many times. The chain recombines TRBV7-8 with TRBJ2-7; D is unresolved. The CDR3 extends over 14 amino acids. Trimming cost V 5 bases and J 2 bases, with 13 bases left between them. The germline V gene encodes CDR1 SGHVS and CDR2 FQNEAQ. The CDR3 bases are TGTGCCAGCAGCCACCAATATGACCCCTACGAGCAGTACTTC. Its protein product is CASSHQYDPYEQYF.

The chain carries TRBV6-1 and TRBJ2-3; 7 bases are a match to TRBD1. V shed 5 bases, J shed 0 bases, and the junction held 5 bases outside the gene matches. The CDR3 covers 15 residues. Germline CDR1 MNHNS, CDR2 SASEGT. CDR3 sequence: CASSMTGPSTDTQYF. The CDR3 DNA reads TGTGCCAGCAGTATGACAGGGCCTAGCACAGATACGCAGTATTTT.

This clonotype was recorded once. This chain joins TRBV6-1 and TRBJ2-3; D unclear. Trimming shortened V by 4 bases and J by 6 bases, and 11 bases separated the two germline ends. The length of the CDR3 is 13 residues. In germline, CDR1 is MNHNS, CDR2 SASEGT. The CDR3 DNA follows: TGTGCCAGCAGTGTAGACCTTGAGGATACGCAGTATTTT. It codes for CASSVDLEDTQYF.

The V call is TRBV27, the J call TRBJ2-7; 10 bases line up with TRBD2. V lost 6 bases and J lost 1; bases outside the gene matches: 6. Germline V gene sequence: CDR1 MNHEY, CDR2 SMNVEV (reference sequence). The CDR3 totals 15 residues. CDR3 bases: TGTGCCAGCAGAGGATCGGGACTAGCGTCCTACGAGCAGTACTTC. Amino acids: CASRGSGLASYEQYF.

The rearrangement joins TRBV5-4 to TRBJ1-4; D is possibly TRBD1 (6 bases). CDR3 length: 14 residues. The V end was cut by 5 bases, the J end by 5 bases, with 13 bases between. CDR1 is SGHNT, CDR2 YYREEE, per germline (reference sequence). The CDR3: CASRTGQDNEKLFF. CDR3 in DNA: TGTGCCAGCAGGACGGGACAAGACAATGAAAAACTGTTTTTT.

This clonotype was counted only a few times. The chain uses TRBV6-1 and TRBJ2-3; TRBD1 or TRBD2 may be the D gene (5 bases each). Per the germline V gene, CDR1 is MNHNS and CDR2 is SASEGT. There are 14 residues in the CDR3. V shed 6 bases and J shed 4 bases, with 14 bases lying between them. The CDR3 DNA reads as TGTGCCAGCAGGGAACCTGGGACCCCAGATACGCAGTATTTT. This sequence encodes CASREPGTPDTQYF.

The chain recombines TRBV6-1 with TRBJ2-3, with D unclear. This CDR3 has 15 residues. V lost 1 base and J 2 bases, leaving 10 bases between the germline ends. Germline CDR1 reads MNHNS; CDR2 reads SASEGT. CDR3: CASSEDPRFTDTQYF. CDR3 DNA sequence: TGTGCCAGCAGTGAAGATCCCAGATTCACAGATACGCAGTATTTT.

The J gene is TRBJ2-7, the V gene TRBV4-1, with D perhaps matching TRBD1 (6 bases). Germline-derived CDR1 and CDR2 are MGHRA and YSYEKL. V was trimmed by 3 bases and J by 1 base, leaving 10 bases between them. The CDR3 has 14 amino acids. CDR3 residues: CASSHPGQSYEQYV. CDR3 bases: TGCGCCAGCAGCCATCCCGGACAGTCCTACGAGCAGTACGTC.

The chain recombines TRBV10-2 with TRBJ1-2; 9 bases line up with TRBD1. Trimming cost V 10 bases and J 8 bases; bases outside gene matches: 5. CDR1 and CDR2 from the germline V gene are WSHSY and SAAADI. This CDR3 has 11 residues. Written as DNA, the CDR3 is TGCGCCACTGGGACAGGGAAGGGCTACACCTTC. It is translated as CATGTGKGYTF.

As for this clonotype: The junction departs from the called germline gene at one end, perhaps through a read error. The J gene is TRBJ2-7, the V gene TRBV7-6; tentative D call: TRBD1 (6 bases). CDR1 is SGHVS, CDR2 FNYEAQ, per germline. The CDR3 spans 15 residues. The chain's CDR3 is CTSSLVLGHPYEQYF. Here the CDR3 DNA reads TGTACCAGCAGCTTAGTTTTGGGACACCCCTACGAGCAGTACTTC.

The chain employs TRBV5-4 and TRBJ1-2; no reliable D call. Germline V gene data show CDR1 as SGHNT and CDR2 as YYREEE (reference sequence). The CDR3 has 14 residues. Trimming removed 0 bases at V and 4 bases at J, with 10 bases between. The chain's CDR3 is CASSLGLTSYGYTF. The CDR3 DNA reads TGTGCCAGCAGCTTGGGCCTAACATCCTATGGCTACACCTTC. The whole variable domain, filled in from reference TRBV5-4 and TRBJ1-2, reads ETGVTQSPTHLIKTRGQQVTLRCSSQSGHNTVSWYQQALGQGPQFIFQYYREEENGRGNFPPRFSGLQFPNYSSELNVNALELDDSALYLCASSLGLTSYGYTFGSGTRLTVV.

V and J are TRBV20-1 and TRBJ1-1; D remains ambiguous. From germline, CDR1 is DFQATT and CDR2 SNEGSKA (reference sequence). The CDR3 loop spans 15 amino acids. V lost 0 bases and J 3 bases, leaving 14 bases between the germline ends. In nucleotides, the CDR3 is TGCAGTGCTAGAGATTTCCGGTTGGAGGACACTGAAGCTTTCTTT. It is translated as CSARDFRLEDTEAFF.

This clonotype was recorded many times. The V and J genes are TRBV10-3 and TRBJ1-1; D is unresolved. Germline V gene data show CDR1 as ENHRY and CDR2 as SYGVKD. With 0 bases removed from V and 1 base from J, the gap between germline ends came to 3 bases. CDR3 length: 13 amino acids. CDR3: CAISESKNTEAFF. The CDR3, as DNA: TGTGCCATCAGTGAGTCCAAGAACACTGAAGCTTTCTTT.

This clonotype was recorded a few times. The chain combines TRBV7-4 with TRBJ2-7; the match to TRBD2 covers 10 bases. The CDR3 is 20 residues long. Germline CDR1 reads SGHVT; CDR2 reads SQSDAQ. V was pared by 1 base and J by 1 base, with 16 bases of the junction left unmatched. The CDR3 bases are TGTGCCAGCAGCTTAGGCCCAAACCCCTCGACTAGCGGGTTATCCTACGAGCAGTACTTC. As protein: CASSLGPNPSTSGLSYEQYF.

This clonotype was picked up a small number of times. In DNA form, the CDR3 reads TGTGCCACCGATTCAGGGTTTAAGACCCAGTACTTC. This gives the protein CATDSGFKTQYF. The rearrangement joins TRBV6-5 to TRBJ2-5, with a tentative D call TRBD1 (5 bases). CDR3 length: 12 residues. Trimming left V 10 bases short and J 6 bases short, with 15 bases between. Germline V gene data show CDR1 as MNHEY and CDR2 as SVGAGI.

This clonotype was detected only a few times. The V and J genes are TRBV11-2 and TRBJ2-3, with TRBD2 identical over 11 bases. The CDR3 contains 16 residues. CDR1 is SGHAT and CDR2 is FQNNGV in the germline V gene. Trimming cost V 5 bases and J 2 bases; bases outside gene matches: 6. The CDR3 coding sequence is TGTGCCAGCAGCGCTAGCGGGGGGACCCACACAGATACGCAGTATTTT. Protein sequence: CASSASGGTHTDTQYF.

This chain uses TRBV5-5 with TRBJ2-7; no definite D call. Germline V gives CDR1 SGHKS, CDR2 YYEKEE (reference sequence). The CDR3 is 15 residues long. The V gene lost 1 base and the J gene lost 3 bases, with 14 bases spanning the gap. Written as DNA, the CDR3 is TGTGCCAGCAGCTTGTCCTCCAGGCAGGACTACGAGCAGTACGTC. Protein product: CASSLSSRQDYEQYV.

The chain joins TRBV6-6 to TRBJ2-3; TRBD2 matches at 12 bases. V trimming: 5 bases; J trimming: 6 bases; junction bases outside the gene matches: 6. This CDR3 comprises 15 residues. Germline CDR1 is MNHNY and CDR2 is SVGAGI (reference sequence). As DNA, the CDR3 is TGTGCCAGCAGTCAAGGACTAGCGGGGAAGGATACGCAGTATTTT. This codes for CASSQGLAGKDTQYF.

In its sample, this clonotype was seen many times. V gene TRBV7-6 combines with J gene TRBJ1-3; D gene ambiguous. The CDR3 sequence is 14 residues long. The ends were cut back, 4 bases at V and 0 bases at J, with 7 bases in the middle. In germline, CDR1 is SGHVS, CDR2 FNYEAQ. The CDR3 reads CASSSPLSGNTIYF. For the CDR3, the DNA is TGTGCCAGCAGCTCACCCCTCTCTGGAAACACCATATATTTT.

This clonotype showed up just a few times. This sequence joins TRBV27 and TRBJ2-1, with D perhaps matching TRBD1 (6 bases). Germline V gene sequence: CDR1 MNHEY, CDR2 SMNVEV (reference sequence). Trimming took off 2 bases at V and 3 bases at J, with 14 bases between the two ends. CDR3 length: 16 residues. CDR3 sequence reads: CASSLLTGLLYNEQFF. DNA of the CDR3: TGTGCCAGCAGTTTACTCACAGGGCTTCTCTACAATGAGCAGTTCTTC.